The rows below give T cell receptor beta chains drawn from one sample of a study of blood T cell repertoires in COVID-19. Assay used: immunoSEQ multiplex PCR; TCRdb lists only in-frame clones, some missing. Altogether about 180,000 clones are present, roughly 88% being singletons, with the ten largest covering roughly 8.6%. The source material was PBMCs or T cells enriched from blood (not recorded which). These receptors originate from a woman in her late teens or twenties who had recovered from COVID-19. Each CDR3 is given with its conserved first and last residue. Each record gives: J gene, clone size, D gene, V gene, CDR3 length, CDR3 protein, CDR3 DNA. A D gene is named only where the DNA matches it firmly. Only part of the rows carry a size: once, few, many, or a class if the clone is expanded.

J: TRBJ2-7
size: NA
D: NA
V: TRBV7-2
length: 15
CDR3: CASSLEGTGTYEQYF
DNA: TGTGCCAGCAGCTTAGAGGGAACGGGGACCTACGAGCAGTACTTC

J: TRBJ2-7
size: NA
D: NA
V: TRBV7-9
length: 14
CDR3: CASSLAQTGYEQYF
DNA: TGTGCCAGCAGCTTAGCGCAGACTGGCTACGAGCAGTACTTC

J: TRBJ2-2
size: NA
D: NA
V: TRBV27
length: 13
CDR3: CASSFGVPGELFF
DNA: TGTGCCAGCAGTTTCGGAGTCCCCGGGGAGCTGTTTTTT

J: TRBJ2-7
size: once
D: NA
V: TRBV10-2
length: 14
CDR3: CASSQGIGPYEQYF
DNA: TGCGCCAGCAGCCAGGGTATCGGCCCCTACGAGCAGTACTTC

J: TRBJ1-2
size: NA
D: NA
V: TRBV11-3
length: 16
CDR3: CASSLDLGGGNYGYTF
DNA: TGTGCCAGCAGCTTAGACTTAGGTGGAGGGAACTATGGCTACACCTTC

J: TRBJ2-1
size: NA
D: TRBD2
V: TRBV5-5
length: 17
CDR3: CASSLVASGSSYNEQFF
DNA: TGTGCCAGCAGCTTGGTGGCTAGCGGGAGTTCATACAATGAGCAGTTCTTC

J: TRBJ1-2
size: NA
D: NA
V: TRBV7-8
length: 13
CDR3: CASSSDLEGGYTF
DNA: TGTGCCAGCAGCTCAGACCTCGAGGGTGGCTACACCTTC

J: TRBJ1-1
size: NA
D: TRBD1
V: TRBV5-1
length: 14
CDR3: CASSTQGGNTEAFF
DNA: TGCGCCAGCAGCACCCAGGGGGGGAACACTGAAGCTTTCTTT

J: TRBJ2-7
size: NA
D: NA
V: TRBV7-2
length: 15
CDR3: CASSLVWSRNYEQYF
DNA: TGTGCCAGCAGCTTAGTCTGGTCGAGGAACTACGAGCAGTACTTC

J: TRBJ2-7
size: NA
D: NA
V: TRBV5-1
length: 11
CDR3: CASSANYEQYF
DNA: TGCGCCAGCAGCGCTAACTACGAGCAGTACTTC

J: TRBJ1-2
size: NA
D: NA
V: TRBV2
length: 16
CDR3: CASSELGGIINYGYTF
DNA: TGTGCCAGCAGTGAACTCGGGGGAATCATTAACTATGGCTACACCTTC

J: TRBJ2-3
size: NA
D: TRBD1
V: TRBV5-5
length: 16
CDR3: CASSSADRGWTDTQYF
DNA: TGTGCCAGCAGCTCAGCCGACAGGGGGTGGACAGATACGCAGTATTTT

J: TRBJ2-3
size: NA
D: NA
V: TRBV6-5
length: 15
CDR3: CASSFSGAFTDTQYF
DNA: TGTGCCAGCAGCTTTTCAGGGGCCTTCACAGATACGCAGTATTTT

J: TRBJ2-5
size: NA
D: NA
V: TRBV28
length: 15
CDR3: CASSLPGSGQETQYF
DNA: TGTGCCAGCAGTTTACCTGGTAGCGGACAAGAGACCCAGTACTTC

J: TRBJ2-5
size: once
D: TRBD2
V: TRBV7-6
length: 13
CDR3: CASSRGGSETQYF
DNA: TGTGCCAGCAGCCGCGGGGGGTCAGAGACCCAGTACTTC

J: TRBJ2-1
size: NA
D: TRBD2
V: TRBV2
length: 15
CDR3: CASSEGLAGAREQFF
DNA: TGTGCCAGCAGTGAGGGGCTAGCGGGGGCCCGGGAGCAGTTCTTC

J: TRBJ1-1
size: NA
D: NA
V: TRBV4-3
length: 14
CDR3: CASSRGIMNTEAFF
DNA: TGCGCCAGCAGCCGCGGGATAATGAACACTGAAGCTTTCTTT

J: TRBJ2-1
size: once
D: NA
V: TRBV11-2
length: 14
CDR3: CASSLHREGDEQFF
DNA: TGTGCCAGCAGCCTCCACAGGGAAGGGGATGAGCAGTTCTTC

J: TRBJ2-1
size: NA
D: TRBD2
V: TRBV6-5
length: 14
CDR3: CASRTGLASNEQFF
DNA: TGTGCCAGCAGAACGGGACTAGCTTCCAATGAGCAGTTCTTC

J: TRBJ2-7
size: NA
D: NA
V: TRBV28
length: 11
CDR3: CASRKQYEQYF
DNA: TGTGCCAGCAGGAAACAGTACGAGCAGTACTTC

J: TRBJ2-5
size: NA
D: TRBD1
V: TRBV24-1
length: 17
CDR3: CATSDPTGTGEGETQYF
DNA: TGTGCCACCAGTGATCCAACCGGGACAGGGGAGGGGGAGACCCAGTACTTC

J: TRBJ2-7
size: once
D: NA
V: TRBV10-3
length: 13
CDR3: CATNFQVIDEQYF
DNA: TGTGCCACCAACTTCCAGGTTATAGACGAGCAGTACTTC

J: TRBJ1-2
size: few
D: TRBD1
V: TRBV5-1
length: 14
CDR3: CASSPPGAGGGYTF
DNA: TGCGCCAGCAGCCCGCCGGGGGCAGGGGGAGGCTACACCTTC

J: TRBJ2-3
size: once
D: NA
V: TRBV7-2
length: 15
CDR3: CASSLDTSRTDTQYF
DNA: TGTGCCAGCAGCTTAGACACCTCCCGCACAGATACGCAGTATTTT

J: TRBJ2-2
size: NA
D: NA
V: TRBV5-4
length: 11
CDR3: CASSLSGELFF
DNA: TGTGCCAGCAGCCTCTCCGGGGAGCTGTTTTTT

J: TRBJ1-3
size: NA
D: TRBD1
V: TRBV28
length: 14
CDR3: CASGDRASGNTIYF
DNA: TGTGCCAGCGGAGACAGGGCCTCTGGAAACACCATATATTTT

J: TRBJ2-7
size: NA
D: NA
V: TRBV5-1
length: 16
CDR3: CASSLDGDLAAYEQYF
DNA: TGCGCCAGCAGCTTGGACGGGGATTTAGCAGCCTACGAGCAGTACTTC

J: TRBJ2-7
size: NA
D: TRBD1
V: TRBV10-3
length: 17
CDR3: CAISDYRDRGLNYEQYF
DNA: TGTGCCATCAGTGACTATCGGGACAGGGGTCTGAACTACGAGCAGTACTTC

J: TRBJ2-3
size: once
D: TRBD2
V: TRBV4-2
length: 17
CDR3: CASSQDGPGGVTDTQYF
DNA: TGTGCCAGCAGCCAAGATGGGCCGGGGGGGGTCACAGATACGCAGTATTTT

J: TRBJ2-3
size: NA
D: TRBD2
V: TRBV3-1/TRBV3-2
length: 13
CDR3: CASCRLAGDTQYF
DNA: TGTGCCAGCTGCAGACTAGCAGGAGATACGCAGTATTTT

J: TRBJ1-2
size: NA
D: TRBD1
V: TRBV5-1
length: 15
CDR3: CASQGEDRGQDGYTF
DNA: TGCGCCTCTCAAGGGGAAGACAGGGGGCAAGATGGCTACACCTTC

J: TRBJ2-5
size: NA
D: TRBD1
V: TRBV29-1
length: 15
CDR3: CSVAIGTGRVETQYF
DNA: TGCAGCGTAGCGATCGGGACAGGGAGGGTAGAGACCCAGTACTTC

J: TRBJ1-6
size: once
D: TRBD1
V: TRBV7-2
length: 15
CDR3: CASSLVGQGFSPLHF
DNA: TGTGCCAGCAGCTTAGTGGGACAGGGGTTTTCACCCCTCCACTTT

J: TRBJ1-2
size: NA
D: NA
V: TRBV28
length: 16
CDR3: CASSFTGYPSNYGYTF
DNA: TGTGCCAGCAGTTTCACGGGGTACCCCTCTAACTATGGCTACACCTTC

J: TRBJ1-5
size: NA
D: NA
V: TRBV27
length: 13
CDR3: CASSRQVDQPQHF
DNA: TGTGCCAGCAGCCGACAGGTGGATCAGCCCCAGCATTTT

J: TRBJ2-5
size: NA
D: TRBD2
V: TRBV19
length: 17
CDR3: CASSSISLAGGGETQYF
DNA: TGTGCCAGTAGTTCGATCTCCTTAGCGGGAGGCGGAGAGACCCAGTACTTC

J: TRBJ2-1
size: NA
D: TRBD2
V: TRBV19
length: 14
CDR3: CASNLAGGHNEQFF
DNA: TGTGCCTCCAATCTAGCGGGGGGACATAATGAGCAGTTCTTC

J: TRBJ2-2
size: NA
D: NA
V: TRBV7-9
length: 15
CDR3: CASSLANANTGELFF
DNA: TGTGCCAGCAGCTTGGCCAACGCGAACACCGGGGAGCTGTTTTTT

J: TRBJ2-3
size: NA
D: NA
V: TRBV4-3
length: 17
CDR3: CASSQGGNRWSGDTQYF
DNA: TGCGCCAGCAGCCAAGGTGGGAACAGGTGGTCAGGAGATACGCAGTATTTT

J: TRBJ1-1
size: NA
D: NA
V: TRBV11-2
length: 15
CDR3: CASSSQGRWNTEAFF
DNA: TGTGCCAGCAGCTCGCAGGGAAGATGGAACACTGAAGCTTTCTTT

J: TRBJ1-1
size: once
D: NA
V: TRBV7-8
length: 16
CDR3: CASSLGLIGADTEAFF
DNA: TGTGCCAGCAGCTTAGGCTTGATAGGGGCCGACACTGAAGCTTTCTTT